The rows below give T cell receptor beta chains drawn from one sample of a study of blood T cell repertoires in COVID-19. Libraries were prepared by immunoSEQ multiplex PCR; TCRdb keeps only in-frame clonotypes and omits some of them. The sample has roughly 230,000 clones; approximately 83% are singletons. Sequencing was carried out using peripheral blood. These receptors were collected from a man aged 45-65 years with active or convalescent COVID-19. Each CDR3 is given with its conserved first and last residue. D genes are given only for firm matches. A row's size may be missing; if present it is once, few, many or a size class.

>TRBJ1-4|TRBV4-2|14|NA|TRBD1
TGTGCCAGCAGCCCCGGACAGGGGGGTGAAAAACTGTTTTTT
CASSPGQGGEKLFF
>TRBJ1-1|TRBV6-1|15|NA|TRBD1
TGTGCCAGCAGTGAACTGCCGGGACAGGGGACTGAAGCTTTCTTT
CASSELPGQGTEAFF
>TRBJ2-7|TRBV7-8|14|NA|TRBD1
TGTGCCAGCAGCGGGACAGGGGCAAAGTACGAGCAGTACTTC
CASSGTGAKYEQYF
>TRBJ1-4|TRBV4-2|16|NA|NA
TGTGCCAGCAGCCAAGTTTCAGGGGCCGATAATGAAAAACTGTTTTTT
CASSQVSGADNEKLFF
>TRBJ1-1|TRBV5-4|14|once|NA
TGTGCCAGCAGCTCCCTATTTGGGAACACTGAAGCTTTCTTT
CASSSLFGNTEAFF
>TRBJ1-4|TRBV6-1|14|NA|NA
TGTGCCAGCAGTGACAGTGCTACTAATGAAAAACTGTTTTTT
CASSDSATNEKLFF
>TRBJ1-2|TRBV9|13|NA|NA
TGTGCCAGCAGCGTAGCCGGGTCTTTCGGCTACACCTTC
CASSVAGSFGYTF
>TRBJ1-6|TRBV5-6|17|NA|NA
TGTGCCAGCAGCCCTGGTAGGGGTGGCTCCTATAATTCACCCCTCCACTTT
CASSPGRGGSYNSPLHF
>TRBJ2-7|TRBV6-2/TRBV6-3|16|NA|TRBD1
TGTGCCAGCAGTTACGCCGGGACAGGGTTTTTTTACGAGCAGTACTTC
CASSYAGTGFFYEQYF
>TRBJ2-7|TRBV21-1|17|once|NA
TGTGCCAGCAGCACCCAAAGGGGGGGCGGCCCCACCTACGAGCAGTACTTC
CASSTQRGGGPTYEQYF
>TRBJ1-4|TRBV5-1|14|few|NA
TGCGCCAGCAGCTTGGGGACAGCTAATGAAAAACTGTTTTTT
CASSLGTANEKLFF
>TRBJ2-7|TRBV28|15|NA|NA
TGTGCCAGCAGTTTAAGCCAACCGCCAACCTACGAGCAGTACTTC
CASSLSQPPTYEQYF
>TRBJ1-2|TRBV10-2|15|NA|TRBD1
TGCGCCAGCCGCACCGGGACAGGGTCTGCCTATGGCTACACCTTC
CASRTGTGSAYGYTF
>TRBJ2-3|TRBV5-1|14|NA|NA
TGCGCCAGCAGCTTGGACAGGACCACAGATACGCAGTATTTT
CASSLDRTTDTQYF
>TRBJ2-7|TRBV30|14|NA|TRBD2
TGTGCCTGGAGTGTAGGACTAGCGGTCTACGAGCAGTACTTC
CAWSVGLAVYEQYF
>TRBJ1-2|TRBV5-1|16|NA|NA
TGCGCCAGCAGCTTGGGGGTGGCTAGGAGCTACTATGGCTACACCTTC
CASSLGVARSYYGYTF
>TRBJ1-4|TRBV2|15|few|NA
TGTGCCAGCCCTGTGGAACAGGGAGAAAGAGAAAAACTGTTTTTT
CASPVEQGEREKLFF
>TRBJ1-1|TRBV30|13|NA|NA
TGTGCCTGGAGTGTGGGTGCGGGCACTGAAGCTTTCTTT
CAWSVGAGTEAFF
>TRBJ1-2|TRBV7-2|12|NA|NA
TGTGCCAGCAGCTTAACGAGCTATGGCTACACCTTC
CASSLTSYGYTF
>TRBJ2-1|TRBV5-4|15|NA|NA
TGTGCCAGCAGCTTGGGAGGGGGATCCTACAATGAGCAGTTCTTC
CASSLGGGSYNEQFF
>TRBJ2-3|TRBV15|16|once|TRBD2
TGTGCCACCAGCGCACCCGGGCGGGGGGGCAGAGATACGCAGTATTTT
CATSAPGRGGRDTQYF
>TRBJ1-1|TRBV5-4|15|many|TRBD1
TGTGCCAGCAGCCCCGGGACAGGGGGCCACACTGAAGCTTTCTTT
CASSPGTGGHTEAFF
>TRBJ1-1|TRBV5-1|17|NA|NA
TGCGCCAGCAGCCCGGGGACTCTTACATATGGCAACACTGAAGCTTTCTTT
CASSPGTLTYGNTEAFF
>TRBJ1-2|TRBV28|14|NA|NA
TGTGCCAGCACCCTAGCGGGGGGCGGTTATGGCTACACCTTC
CASTLAGGGYGYTF
>TRBJ2-5|TRBV19|16|NA|NA
TGTGCCAGTAGTAAGGGGTTACCTCGTGGCCAAGAGACCCAGTACTTC
CASSKGLPRGQETQYF
>TRBJ2-7|TRBV28|15|NA|TRBD2
TGTGCCAGCAGTTTAATAGGCGGGGGGGCTTACGAGCAGTACTTC
CASSLIGGGAYEQYF
>TRBJ1-5|TRBV2|13|NA|TRBD1
TGTGCCAGCAGCAGGGGGGACAATCAGCCCCAGCATTTT
CASSRGDNQPQHF
>TRBJ1-2|TRBV5-1|15|NA|NA
TGCGCCAGCAGCTTGGAGGGCAGGGGATCCTATGGCTACACCTTC
CASSLEGRGSYGYTF
>TRBJ1-5|TRBV2|14|NA|NA
TGTGCCAGCACGAGGGAGTATAGCAATCAGCCCCAGCATTTT
CASTREYSNQPQHF
>TRBJ2-7|TRBV29-1|12|NA|NA
TGCAGCGTTGAAGACAGGGGCTACGAGCAGTACTTC
CSVEDRGYEQYF
>TRBJ2-5|TRBV9|20|once|TRBD2
TGTGCCAGCAGCCCAAGAAGGGTGCTAGCGGGGGGAAATGGCCAAGAGACCCAGTACTTC
CASSPRRVLAGGNGQETQYF
>TRBJ1-4|TRBV9|15|NA|TRBD1
TGTGCCAGCAGCGTTGGGACAGACCCTAATGAAAAACTGTTTTTT
CASSVGTDPNEKLFF
>TRBJ2-7|TRBV7-3|15|NA|NA
TGTGCCAGCAGCTTAACGTCGGACACCGCCTACGAGCAGTACTTC
CASSLTSDTAYEQYF
>TRBJ1-4|TRBV9|16|NA|TRBD1
TGTGCCAGCAGCGAGCGGACAGGGCGACCCAATGAAAAACTGTTTTTT
CASSERTGRPNEKLFF
>TRBJ1-1|TRBV28|15|NA|NA
TGTGCCAGCAGATCAGCGAGTTCGGTAAACACTGAAGCTTTCTTT
CASRSASSVNTEAFF
>TRBJ1-6|TRBV3-1/TRBV3-2|15|NA|NA
TGTGCCAGCAGCCAACAGGGTAGTATACGTTCACCCCTCCACTTT
CASSQQGSIRSPLHF
>TRBJ2-2|TRBV6-4|15|NA|TRBD2
TGTGCCAGCAGCCCCGGGACTAGCGGGGGCGGGGAGCTGTTTTTT
CASSPGTSGGGELFF
>TRBJ2-3|TRBV12-3/TRBV12-4|13|NA|TRBD2
TGTGCCAGCAAGAGCGGGGGAGGAGATACGCAGTATTTT
CASKSGGGDTQYF
>TRBJ1-5|TRBV6-5|15|NA|NA
TGTGCCAGCGGTTGGGGCCCCGGTAACAATCAGCCCCAGCATTTT
CASGWGPGNNQPQHF
>TRBJ2-3|TRBV6-6|14|NA|NA
TGTGCCAGCAGTTACGCCGGTACCACAGATACGCAGTATTTT
CASSYAGTTDTQYF
>TRBJ2-2|TRBV7-3|16|NA|NA
TGTGCCAGCAGACAGGGAACACAGGGGAACACCGGGGAGCTGTTTTTT
CASRQGTQGNTGELFF
>TRBJ1-3|TRBV3-1/TRBV3-2|14|NA|NA
TGTGCCAGCAGCCAAGGGAGCTCTGGAAACACCATATATTTT
CASSQGSSGNTIYF
>TRBJ2-1|TRBV20-1|10|NA|NA
TGCAGTGCTAGTATAGCGGAGCAGTTCTTC
CSASIAEQFF
>TRBJ1-4|TRBV9|15|NA|TRBD1
TGTGCCAGCAGCCCCTTCGGGACAGGTACGGAAAAACTGTTTTTT
CASSPFGTGTEKLFF
>TRBJ2-1|TRBV13|12|once|NA
TGTGCCAGCAGCTTAGGGTCCGGTGAGCAGTTCTTC
CASSLGSGEQFF
>TRBJ1-4|TRBV20-1|15|NA|TRBD1
TGCAGTGCTAGTAATGGACAGGCAACTAATGAAAAACTGTTTTTT
CSASNGQATNEKLFF
>TRBJ1-2|TRBV4-1|14|NA|NA
TGCGCCCGCAGCCGAGATGGGGGGGGGAGTGGCTACACCTTC
CARSRDGGGSGYTF
>TRBJ1-1|TRBV20-1|13|NA|NA
TGCAGTGCTAGTTGGGGGGGAAACACTGAAGCTTTCTTT
CSASWGGNTEAFF
>TRBJ1-3|TRBV7-9|16|NA|TRBD1
TGTGCCAGCAGCTCCTATAGGGACAGGGCTGGAAACACCATATATTTT
CASSSYRDRAGNTIYF
>TRBJ2-3|TRBV7-2|16|NA|TRBD2
TGTGCCAGCAGCCCACCAACTAGCGGGGGGATCGATACGCAGTATTTT
CASSPPTSGGIDTQYF
>TRBJ2-1|TRBV5-5|12|once|NA
TGTGCCAGCAGCCGGGACTTTGATGAGCAGTTCTTC
CASSRDFDEQFF
>TRBJ2-7|TRBV6-2/TRBV6-3|14|once|NA
TGTGCCAGCAGTTACGATGGTACTCCTGACGAGCAGTACTTC
CASSYDGTPDEQYF
>TRBJ1-4|TRBV28|15|NA|NA
TGTGCCAGCAGTTTAGCGTCAGACCACCGGAGGAAACTGTTTTTT
CASSLASDHRRKLFF